This T cell receptor beta chain was recovered during a study of T cells in Graves' hyperthyroidism and ophthalmopathy. Study-wide context: Peripheral blood collection took place at initial diagnosis, before any treatment. Study-wide results and caveats: Ophthalmopathy stood apart from stable hyperthyroidism in a 13 V-J model.

The ends were cut back, 2 bases at V and 4 bases at J, with 14 bases in the middle. The CDR3 runs 15 residues. This clonotype was counted at least ten times. Its antigen is unknown. It was RNA transcripts that yielded the amplified TCR beta CDR3 regions. HTBI primers drove first-round RT-PCR of the TCR CDR3. MiXCR, applied by TCRdb to the multiplex PCR reads, yields one record per CDR3 protein. This table has about 530,000 distinct CDR3 sequences, 17% appearing once. Together with thyroid ultrasound, orbital computed tomography, serum thyroxine and TRAb, clinical symptoms were used for diagnoses. Fresh 10 ml peripheral blood yielded PBMCs.

Material for sequencing was blood. This receptor was taken from a young woman with Graves' ophthalmopathy. The chain links TRBV12-3 or TRBV12-4 to TRBJ1-1; the D is unclear. The CDR3 protein is CASSLKRPAGTEAFF. CDR3 coding DNA: TGTGCCAGCAGTTTAAAACGTCCCGCGGGCACTGAAGCTTTCTTT.